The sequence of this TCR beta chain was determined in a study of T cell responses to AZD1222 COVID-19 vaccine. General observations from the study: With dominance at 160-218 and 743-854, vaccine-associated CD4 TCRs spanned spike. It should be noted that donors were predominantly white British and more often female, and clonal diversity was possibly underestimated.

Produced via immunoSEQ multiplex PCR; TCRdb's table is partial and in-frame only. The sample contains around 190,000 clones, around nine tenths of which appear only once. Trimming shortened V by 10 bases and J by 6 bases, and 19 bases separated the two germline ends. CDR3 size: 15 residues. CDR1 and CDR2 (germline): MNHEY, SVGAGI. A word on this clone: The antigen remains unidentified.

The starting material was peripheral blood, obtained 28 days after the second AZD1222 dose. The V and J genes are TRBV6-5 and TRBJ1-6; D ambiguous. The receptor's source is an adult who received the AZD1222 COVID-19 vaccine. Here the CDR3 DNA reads TGTGCCACCAATTTGAACCGGGTCCGTAATTCACCCCTCCACTTT. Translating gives CATNLNRVRNSPLHF.